The rows below give T cell receptor beta chains drawn from one sample of a study of technical replicates of blood from a few donors. TCRdb keeps only in-frame clones here, not all; method: immunoSEQ multiplex PCR. The sample lists 75,000 to 90,000 clones; approximately 94% were seen once. The material sequenced was T cells isolated from PBMCs. Receptors were obtained from a human donor in good health. CDR3s include the opening cysteine and the closing phenylalanine or tryptophan. Fields, in order: D gene, V gene, clone size, J gene, CDR3 protein, CDR3 DNA. A D gene is named only where the DNA matches it firmly. Size values are once, few and many counts, or a class for expanded clones, and some rows have none.

D: .; V: TRBV30; size: .; J: TRBJ2-1; CDR3: CAWSVPISTGSDEQFF; DNA: TGTGCCTGGAGTGTACCCATTTCAACAGGGTCTGATGAGCAGTTCTTC
D: .; V: TRBV25-1; size: .; J: TRBJ2-7; CDR3: CASGRTASTYEQYF; DNA: TGTGCCAGCGGAAGGACAGCAAGTACCTACGAGCAGTACTTC
D: TRBD2; V: TRBV2; size: .; J: TRBJ2-3; CDR3: CASTSLAGGPSLDTQYF; DNA: TGTGCCAGCACCAGTCTAGCGGGGGGGCCGTCTCTCGATACGCAGTATTTT
D: .; V: TRBV27; size: .; J: TRBJ2-7; CDR3: CASSFGQGLSSVEQYF; DNA: TGTGCCAGCAGTTTTGGGCAGGGTCTCTCTTCGGTCGAGCAGTACTTC
D: TRBD1; V: TRBV13; size: .; J: TRBJ1-2; CDR3: CASSLSTGAGGYTF; DNA: TGTGCCAGCAGCTTATCTACAGGGGCGGGTGGCTACACCTTC
D: .; V: TRBV18; size: .; J: TRBJ1-5; CDR3: CASSPQGHNQPQHF; DNA: TGTGCCAGCTCACCACAGGGGCATAATCAGCCCCAGCATTTT
D: .; V: TRBV2; size: .; J: TRBJ1-1; CDR3: CASRGRFMNTEAFF; DNA: TGTGCCAGCAGGGGCAGGTTTATGAACACTGAAGCTTTCTTT
D: .; V: TRBV19; size: once; J: TRBJ2-5; CDR3: CASKVSVHRETQYF; DNA: TGTGCCAGTAAAGTCTCGGTCCATCGGGAGACCCAGTACTTC
D: .; V: TRBV12-5; size: .; J: TRBJ1-1; CDR3: CASGSRANTEAFF; DNA: TGTGCTAGTGGTTCCAGGGCGAACACTGAAGCTTTCTTT
D: .; V: TRBV27; size: .; J: TRBJ2-7; CDR3: CASSSSYEQYF; DNA: TGTGCCAGCAGTTCCAGCTACGAGCAGTACTTC
D: .; V: TRBV4-1; size: .; J: TRBJ2-2; CDR3: CASSPNRDPGTGELFF; DNA: TGCGCCAGCAGCCCTAACCGGGATCCCGGTACCGGGGAGCTGTTTTTT
D: .; V: TRBV5-1; size: .; J: TRBJ2-3; CDR3: CASSGGRQVGTDTQYF; DNA: TGCGCCAGCAGCGGAGGCAGACAGGTCGGCACAGATACGCAGTATTTT
D: .; V: TRBV29-1; size: .; J: TRBJ2-7; CDR3: CSASGETSEQYF; DNA: TGCAGCGCCTCGGGGGAAACTTCCGAGCAGTACTTC
D: .; V: TRBV27; size: .; J: TRBJ1-2; CDR3: CASSPLSGNYGYTF; DNA: TGTGCCAGCAGTCCACTCTCGGGGAACTATGGCTACACCTTC
D: TRBD1; V: TRBV7-9; size: .; J: TRBJ1-2; CDR3: CASSRPGTAFISGYTF; DNA: TGTGCCAGCAGTCGACCCGGGACAGCCTTCATCAGTGGCTACACCTTC